This TCR beta chain was identified in a study of T-cell reconstitution after alpha-beta-depleted transplantation in children. This sample's TCRbeta library carried unique molecular identifier barcodes. Each CDR3 protein is one row after TCRdb ran MiXCR on the PCR reads. The repertoire has 490,000 or so distinct CDR3 sequences, around 12% of them found once; the top ten carry about 5.6%. J was trimmed by 2 bases and V by 4 bases; bases with no gene match: 10. This CDR3 is built from 17 residues. This TCR derives from a human donor who donated a stem cell graft to a child with combined immunodeficiency. The specimen was PBMCs from the stem cell graft donor, collected from the stem cell graft. The rearrangement uses TRBV12-3 or TRBV12-4 and TRBJ2-3, with TRBD2 matching over 9 bases. DNA for the CDR3: TGTGCCAGCAGTTCGACGGGCCTAGCGGGGATCACAGATACGCAGTATTTT. This sequence encodes CASSSTGLAGITDTQYF.